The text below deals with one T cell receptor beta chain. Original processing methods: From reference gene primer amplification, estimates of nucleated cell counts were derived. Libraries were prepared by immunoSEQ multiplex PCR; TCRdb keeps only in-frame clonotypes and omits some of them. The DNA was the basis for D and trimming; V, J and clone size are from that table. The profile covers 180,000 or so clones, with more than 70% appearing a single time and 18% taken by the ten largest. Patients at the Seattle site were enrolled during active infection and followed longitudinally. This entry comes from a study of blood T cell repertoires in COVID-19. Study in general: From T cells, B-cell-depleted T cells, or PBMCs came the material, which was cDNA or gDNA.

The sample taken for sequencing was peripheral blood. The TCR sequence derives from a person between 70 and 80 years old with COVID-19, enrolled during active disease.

The CDR3 region is CASSFTRSDTQYF. The CDR3 DNA sequence: TGTGCCAGCAGCTTTACCAGATCAGATACGCAGTATTTT. This sequence joins TRBV11-3 and TRBJ2-3; D gene unclear. CDR1 and CDR2 (germline): SGHNT, YENEEA. V was pared by 3 bases and J by 4 bases, with 8 bases between. The CDR3 loop spans 13 amino acids. Complete variable domain (other parts from reference TRBV11-3 and TRBJ2-3): EAGVVQSPRYKIIEKKQPVAFWCNPISGHNTLYWYLQNLGQGPELLIRYENEEAVDDSQLPKDRFSAERLKGVDSTLKIQPAELGDSAVYLCASSFTRSDTQYFGPGTRLTVL.